The 27 T cell receptor beta chains reported below all come from one sample, sequenced in a study of cytomegalovirus exposure and HLA in healthy donors (TCRdb year 2017). Libraries were constructed by the immunoSEQ multiplex PCR assay. For the multiplex PCR, a mixture combining 60 forward primers for TCR Vbeta segments and 13 reverse primers for TCR Jbeta segments was used. The table was pulled from immuneACCESS by TCRdb, which kept in-frame rearrangements only. Such tables lose some clones; where checked, under half of the loss comes from unresolved V genes, and the rest has no known cause. The sample table contains over 100,000 clones; only one count was recorded for approximately 69% of them. 6% to 8.5% of the sample is held by the ten biggest clonotypes. The sequenced sample consisted of PBMCs. These receptor sequences come from a man aged 35 to 55 in good health and CMV-seropositive.

This clone was recorded only once. The J gene is TRBJ2-3, the V gene TRBV10-3; 12 nucleotides line up with TRBD2. Trimming cost V 5 bases and J 3 bases; bases outside gene matches: 3. Germline values: CDR1 ENHRY, CDR2 SYGVKD. The length of the CDR3 is 15 residues. CDR3 residues: CAISPGTSGTDTQYF. CDR3 DNA: TGTGCCATCAGTCCCGGGACTAGCGGGACAGATACGCAGTATTTT.

This chain connects TRBV2 to TRBJ2-3; D is unclear. Trimming took off 3 bases at V and 2 bases at J, with 9 bases between the two ends. The germline gives CDR1 SNHLY, CDR2 FYNNEI. CDR3 length: 14 residues. CDR3 protein: CASSDGVVTDTQYF. The CDR3 DNA reads as TGTGCCAGCAGTGACGGAGTAGTCACAGATACGCAGTATTTT.

The CDR3 loop is CASSRSNTEAFF. Here the CDR3 DNA reads TGTGCCAGCAGCCGTTCCAACACTGAAGCTTTCTTT. The chain has TRBV7-8 and TRBJ1-1; D remains unclear. V was shortened by 5 bases and J by 2 bases, with 6 bases between the two germline ends. Germline V gene lookup returns CDR1 SGHVS and CDR2 FQNEAQ. The CDR3 has 12 residues.

This rearrangement joins TRBV29-1 to TRBJ2-5, with a possible D match to TRBD2 (6 bases). Trimming took 4 bases from V and 2 from J, leaving 11 bases between them. This CDR3 region has 13 residues. Germline V gives CDR1 SQVTM, CDR2 ANQGSEA. The CDR3 bases are TGCAGCGTTGGTCGAGGGACTCAAGAGACCCAGTACTTC. This codes for CSVGRGTQETQYF.

This rearrangement joins TRBV28 to TRBJ1-1; D is unclear. Trimming pared 5 bases from V and 3 bases from J, leaving 4 bases between. CDR1 and CDR2 (germline): MDHEN, SYDVKM. The CDR3 totals 11 residues. CDR3 sequence: CASSEYTEAFF. The CDR3 DNA reads TGTGCCAGCAGTGAGTACACTGAAGCTTTCTTT. The entire variable domain, with the rest obtained from reference TRBV28 and TRBJ1-1, is as follows: DVKVTQSSRYLVKRTGEKVFLECVQDMDHENMFWYRQDPGLGLRLIYFSYDVKMKEKGDIPEGYSVSREKKERFSLILESASTNQTSMYLCASSEYTEAFFGQGTRLTVV.

The chain links TRBV5-4 to TRBJ1-5; 8 bases line up with TRBD1. This CDR3 is built from 15 residues. V gave up 2 bases and J gave up 3 bases; unmatched junction bases: 4. Germline CDR1 is SGHNT and CDR2 is YYREEE (reference sequence). CDR3: CASSLGQGLNQPQHF. CDR3 coding DNA: TGTGCCAGCAGCTTAGGACAGGGCCTCAATCAGCCCCAGCATTTT. Filled out from reference TRBV5-4 and TRBJ1-5, the complete variable domain reads ETGVTQSPTHLIKTRGQQVTLRCSSQSGHNTVSWYQQALGQGPQFIFQYYREEENGRGNFPPRFSGLQFPNYSSELNVNALELDDSALYLCASSLGQGLNQPQHFGDGTRLSIL.

The CDR3 protein is CASSLSTGLYEQYF. CDR3 bases: TGCGCCAGCAGCTTGTCTACAGGGCTGTACGAGCAGTACTTC. The rearrangement links TRBV5-1 to TRBJ2-7, with a weak D call TRBD1 (6 bases). The V and J ends lost 1 base and 4 bases respectively, with 12 bases between them. Germline assignment: CDR1 SGHRS and CDR2 YFSETQ. The CDR3 loop spans 14 amino acids. Looking up the rest from reference TRBV5-1 and TRBJ2-7 gives the full variable domain: KAGVTQTPRYLIKTRGQQVTLSCSPISGHRSVSWYQQTPGQGLQFLFEYFSETQRNKGNFPGRFSGRQFSNSRSEMNVSTLELGDSALYLCASSLSTGLYEQYFGPGTRLTVT.

This chain connects TRBV6-6 to TRBJ2-5, with TRBD2 matching over 7 bases. The germline CDR1 and CDR2 sequences are MNHNY and SVGAGI (reference sequence). The CDR3 consists of 14 residues. The ends lost 6 bases at V and 4 bases at J; junction bases unmatched: 8. CDR3 nucleotides: TGTGCCAGCAGCGAACGGGGGGTGAGAGAGACCCAGTACTTC. Protein product: CASSERGVRETQYF.

The chain joins TRBV18 to TRBJ2-4, with 11 nucleotides matching TRBD2. Germline trimming cut 4 bases from V and 0 bases from J; bases unmatched to any gene: 8. Looked up from germline, CDR1 is KGHSH and CDR2 is LQKENI. CDR3 length: 18 amino acids. The CDR3 nucleotides read TGTGCCAGCTCACTTAGCGGGAGGGAAGATCTAGCCAAAAACATTCAGTACTTC. Protein sequence: CASSLSGREDLAKNIQYF.

Only one count was recorded for this clone. This chain joins TRBV5-5 and TRBJ2-7; unclear D gene. The CDR3 extends over 13 amino acids. Germline values: CDR1 SGHKS, CDR2 YYEKEE (reference sequence). The ends were cut back, 1 base at V and 2 bases at J, with 7 bases in the middle. The CDR3 coding sequence is TGTGCCAGCAGCTTGAGACTCCCCTACGAGCAGTACTTC. It yields the protein CASSLRLPYEQYF. The full variable domain, in which reference TRBV5-5 and TRBJ2-7 provide the parts outside the CDR3, is DAGVTQSPTHLIKTRGQQVTLRCSPISGHKSVSWYQQVLGQGPQFIFQYYEKEERGRGNFPDRFSARQFPNYSSELNVNALLLGDSALYLCASSLRLPYEQYFGPGTRLTVT.

The chain links TRBV7-9 to TRBJ1-6; 10 positions match TRBD1. Germline V gives CDR1 SEHNR, CDR2 FQNEAQ (reference sequence). The J segment lost 9 bases and the V segment lost 1 base, leaving 12 bases of the junction unmatched. The CDR3 totals 18 residues. CDR3 sequence reads: CASSLGDRGSTGGSPLHF. CDR3 coding DNA: TGTGCCAGCAGCTTAGGGGACAGGGGAAGTACCGGGGGTTCACCCCTCCACTTT.

This clone was observed a handful of times. The junction shows a germline mismatch at one end, possibly a read error. This chain links TRBV27 with TRBJ2-2; 8 nucleotides match TRBD1. The CDR3 covers 17 residues. Germline-derived CDR1 and CDR2 are MNHEY and SMNVEV (reference sequence). The CDR3 bases are TGTGCCAGCAGTTCAAGCGACAGGGGAGTCGAACACCGGGGAGCTGTTTTT. Encoded protein: CASSSSDRGVEHRGAVF.

This clone was recorded a few times. The genes are TRBV2 and TRBJ2-1, with 14 bases lining up with TRBD2. Germline trimming cut 11 bases from V and 9 bases from J; bases unmatched to any gene: 12. The germline V gene has CDR1 SNHLY and CDR2 FYNNEI. This CDR3 has 15 amino acids. The CDR3 DNA reads TGTGCCCCCGACGAGGGGACTAGCGGGAGCGGTGAGCAGTTCTTC. Encoded protein: CAPDEGTSGSGEQFF.

The chain combines TRBV14 with TRBJ1-2, with 11 positions matching TRBD1. This CDR3 spans 15 amino acids. V lost 3 bases, J lost 3 bases, and 3 bases stayed unmatched. Germline CDR1 and CDR2: SGHDN and FVKESK. The CDR3 DNA is TGTGCCAGCAGCCAGCCGGGACAGGGGGACTATGGCTACACCTTC. This encodes CASSQPGQGDYGYTF.

The chain employs TRBV13 and TRBJ1-1; tentatively, D is TRBD1 (5 bases). This CDR3 region has 13 residues. V was shortened by 3 bases and J by 1 base, with 6 bases between the two germline ends. Germline V gene lookup returns CDR1 PRHDT and CDR2 FYEKMQ (reference sequence). The CDR3 nucleotides read TGTGCCAGCAGCTTCGACAGGAACACTGAAGCTTTCTTT. Its translation: CASSFDRNTEAFF.

The J gene is TRBJ2-5, the V gene TRBV7-2; D ambiguous. Germline CDR1 reads SGHTA; CDR2 reads FQGNSA. The CDR3 is 15 residues long. V lost 5 bases to trimming and J lost 5 bases, with 18 bases between them. The CDR3 spells CASSANLASSETQYF. CDR3 in DNA: TGTGCCAGCAGCGCAAACTTAGCCAGTTCTGAGACCCAGTACTTC.

This chain uses TRBV5-4 with TRBJ2-2; 8 positions agree with TRBD1. The CDR3 loop spans 15 amino acids. CDR1 SGHNT and CDR2 YYREEE come from the germline V gene (reference sequence). V lost 3 bases to trimming and J lost 0 bases; unmatched junction nucleotides: 1. CDR3 sequence reads: CASSSGQANTGELFF. The DNA for the CDR3 is TGTGCCAGCAGCTCGGGACAGGCGAACACCGGGGAGCTGTTTTTT.

V and J are TRBV29-1 and TRBJ2-7; 10 bases align to TRBD1. Germline CDR1 and CDR2: SQVTM and ANQGSEA. V gave up 4 bases and J gave up 4 bases; unmatched junction bases: 4. The CDR3 loop spans 13 amino acids. CDR3 sequence: CSVGGQGKYEQYF. CDR3 sequence (DNA): TGCAGCGTTGGGGGACAGGGGAAATACGAGCAGTACTTC.

The rearrangement joins TRBV15 to TRBJ1-1; D unresolved. CDR1 and CDR2 (germline): LNHNV, YYDKDF (reference sequence). Trimming removed 1 base at V and 7 bases at J, with 10 bases between. The CDR3 is 13 residues long. In nucleotides, the CDR3 is TGTGCCACCAGCAGAGGAGGGCGGAGTGAAGCTTTCTTT. Amino acid sequence: CATSRGGRSEAFF.

The chain employs TRBV29-1 and TRBJ1-5, with D maybe TRBD1 (6 bases). CDR1 SQVTM and CDR2 ANQGSEA come from the germline V gene. The V gene lost 6 bases and the J gene lost 7 bases, with 19 bases spanning the gap. The CDR3 consists of 14 residues. DNA for the CDR3: TGCAGCGTCCTCCCGGGGGGGCGCGACCAGCCCCAGCATTTT. As protein: CSVLPGGRDQPQHF. The variable domain in full, with the rest retrieved from reference TRBV29-1 and TRBJ1-5, is SAVISQKPSRDICQRGTSLTIQCQVDSQVTMMFWYRQQPGQSLTLIATANQGSEATYESGFVIDKFPISRPNLTFSTLTVSNMSPEDSSIYLCSVLPGGRDQPQHFGDGTRLSIL.

The chain's CDR3 is CASSPTRQGLGTEAFF. CDR3 DNA sequence: TGTGCCAGCAGCCCTACCCGACAGGGCTTGGGGACTGAAGCTTTCTTT. This chain connects TRBV14 to TRBJ1-1, with 7 bases matching TRBD1. V lost 4 bases, J lost 5 bases, and 13 bases stayed unmatched. CDR3 length: 16 amino acids. Per the germline V gene, CDR1 is SGHDN and CDR2 is FVKESK.

This clone was counted between two and nine times. This chain joins TRBV6-1 and TRBJ2-3, with 10 bases that match TRBD1. CDR3 length: 15 residues. The ends lost 1 base at V and 6 bases at J; junction bases unmatched: 4. Per germline, CDR1 MNHNS and CDR2 SASEGT. CDR3 amino acids: CASSEGTGGADTQYF. In DNA, the CDR3 is TGTGCCAGCAGTGAAGGGACAGGGGGTGCGGATACGCAGTATTTT.

The rearrangement links TRBV5-1 to TRBJ1-2; maybe TRBD1 (5 bases). The CDR3 covers 14 residues. Trimming cost V 4 bases and J 6 bases, with 16 bases left between them. CDR1 is SGHRS and CDR2 is YFSETQ in the germline V gene. The CDR3 region has the DNA TGCGCCAGCAGCATTACTCAGGGCGCGAATGGCTACACCTTC. This codes for CASSITQGANGYTF.

The chain couples TRBV10-3 to TRBJ1-6, with D unresolved. The CDR3 is 13 amino acids. V gave up 9 bases and J gave up 10 bases, with 16 bases separating them. CDR1 is ENHRY and CDR2 is SYGVKD in the germline V gene. CDR3 DNA sequence: TGTGCCATTACCCGCGAGGATGGATCACCCCTCCACTTT. Translation gives CAITREDGSPLHF.

The chain uses TRBV5-6 and TRBJ1-4, with TRBD1 identical over 9 bases. Trimming cost V 3 bases and J 7 bases; bases outside gene matches: 7. This CDR3 region has 15 residues. CDR1 SGHDT and CDR2 YYEEEE come from the germline V gene. As DNA, the CDR3 is TGTGCCAGCAGCTCCCGGGACAGGGAGTTTGAAAAACTGTTTTTT. Translating it yields CASSSRDREFEKLFF.

The V call is TRBV2, the J call TRBJ1-1; D remains unclear. Between the trimmed V and J ends, which lost 6 bases and 7 bases, there was a span of 6 bases. Germline CDR1 and CDR2: SNHLY and FYNNEI. This CDR3 spans 10 amino acids. The CDR3 spells CASRVSEAFF. In nucleotides, the CDR3 is TGTGCCAGCAGGGTCAGTGAAGCTTTCTTT.

The CDR3 region has the DNA TGTGCCAGCAGGTCGGGACAGGGGGTCTATGGCTACACCTTC. Its protein is CASRSGQGVYGYTF. This chain connects TRBV7-2 to TRBJ1-2; 11 nucleotides align to TRBD1. This CDR3 is built from 14 residues. V lost 6 bases, J lost 4 bases, and 4 bases stayed unmatched. CDR1 is SGHTA and CDR2 is FQGNSA in the germline V gene.